This T cell receptor beta chain was retrieved from a study of T cells in Graves' hyperthyroidism and ophthalmopathy (dated by TCRdb to between 2017 and 2020). Background on the whole study: Peripheral blood samples were taken at the time of initial diagnosis, prior to any treatment. To identify distinguishing TCR V-J signatures, a discovery cohort of some 100 patients was used, comprising 43 with Graves' ophthalmopathy and under 60 with stable Graves' hyperthyroidism. Prospective prediction of ophthalmopathy was tested in an independent validation cohort consisting of about 19 hyperthyroidism patients and around 16 patients who later progressed to ophthalmopathy. The 100 or so discovery patients were divided at random into training and test sets in a 7:3 ratio. In several Graves' hyperthyroidism patients, the study also compared T-cell repertoires from thyroid tissue with T-cell repertoires from blood. After sampling, hyperthyroidism patients received methimazole starting at 30 mg daily, and ophthalmopathy patients received high-dose intravenous methylprednisolone. The paper reports TCR Vbeta CDR3 sequencing of over 130 peripheral blood samples: around 45 ophthalmopathy, under 85 hyperthyroidism and around 17 progressor patients. Study-wide findings and limitations: No statistical method was used to fix the sample size in advance, and group allocation was not hidden from the investigators. A 13 V-J signature model separated ophthalmopathy from stable hyperthyroidism, with 87.88% sensitivity and 81.08% specificity in cross-validation and 80%/75% in testing. In validation, the model predicted progression to ophthalmopathy with roughly 66% sensitivity and roughly 75% specificity, a median of 6.5 months before onset. Blood samples also contained most of the expanded thyroid clonotypes (frequency above 0.001), which suggests that blood repertoires may reflect thyroid immune responses.

Only a few counts were recorded for this clonotype. Its cognate antigen has yet to be identified. No much larger clone is present one base from it, and per-base qualities are unavailable. Amplification of TCR beta CDR3 regions was carried out from RNA transcripts. The first round of RT-PCR for the TCR CDR3 was performed with the HTBI primer set and the Qiagen OneStep RT-PCR kit. A second multiplex PCR round built the libraries, followed by size selection and purification. The libraries were sequenced on an Illumina HiSeq2000 using paired-end 100 bp reads. The authors' pipeline ran thus. SOAPnuke was used to process the raw data, throwing out any read that contained adapters or uncalled bases, had a mean Phred below 15, or lacked an exact constant-primer or identifier match. High-quality paired reads were merged with COPE v1.2.5, and unique nucleotide sequences were defined as clonotypes. MiTCR v1.1 was used to align the clonotypes against IMGT TRBV, TRBD and TRBJ reference segments. The analysis was restricted to V-J combinations with a frequency above 0.0001, which together covered 99.2% of the repertoires. A TCS score was defined as the ratio of F50 (clonal expansion) to E x V (chaos), with BLOSUM62-based TCRdist applied between CDR3 peptides within each V-J. Welch's t-statistics and random forest reduced roughly 530 V-J features to some 14, which were used in a naive Bayes classifier (R e1071). TCRdb reworked the public reads: Q25 trimming with fastp, MiXCR clone assembly, productive beta chains retained. Rows are unified per CDR3 protein, each entry keeping the most common DNA and genes. TCRdb's processing, not the authors' own work, is the source of the V and J calls. The sample data list about 590,000 distinct CDR3 sequences, and around 14% of these were observed just once. Clones ranked in the top ten supply 7.3% of the sample.

V is reduced by 4 bases and J by 5 bases, leaving a spacing of 18 bases between them. Measured from the cysteine to the phenylalanine, the CDR3 is 14 residues long. The kept DNA is CDR3 alone, 42 bases in frame from the first base. CDR1 and CDR2 are drawn from the germline V gene: SQVTM, ANQGSEA. Stable Graves' hyperthyroidism was defined as the absence of progression to ophthalmopathy over 18 months of follow-up. The hyperthyroidism patients were between 18 and 65 years old and newly diagnosed, with a disease duration of less than 2 months. Exclusion was applied to patients with uncontrolled infections, other autoimmune diseases, pregnancy or lactation. Diagnoses relied on clinical symptoms, serum thyroxine and TRAb, thyroid ultrasound and orbital computed tomography. PBMCs were separated from under 12 ml of fresh peripheral blood using Ficoll-Paque density gradient centrifugation. Total RNA was extracted using Trizol reagent, and RNA quality was assessed on an Agilent 2100 Bioanalyzer.

This TCR derives from a woman aged 30 to 39 with Graves' hyperthyroidism. Sequenced: blood. The chain is assembled from TRBV29-1 and TRBJ2-7; tentative D gene TRBD2, with 6 bases matching. The CDR3 region reads CSVALRVGSHEQYF. The bases are TGCAGCGTTGCGTTAAGAGTCGGGAGCCACGAGCAGTACTTC.